A selection of T cell receptor beta chains follows, all from one sample in a study of persistence of HIV-infected CD4 T cells. The antigens of these receptors remain unknown. The protocol was immunoSEQ multiplex PCR, while the TCRdb copy is restricted to in-frame clones and leaves out a portion. The sample lists roughly 41,000 clones; approximately 80% were seen once. The sample in question was CD4+ T cells sorted from PBMCs after approximately 19-hour stimulation, obtained from a patient who received antiretroviral therapy. The source is an adult man with HIV who was CMV-seropositive. The CDR3 runs from the conserved cysteine through the conserved F or W. The D gene is left open where the match is weak. Not all rows give a size; the values are once, few, many and, for expanded clones, a class.

-	TRBV30	TRBJ2-5	-	CAWSRVGETQYF	TGTGCCTGGAGTAGAGTAGGCGAGACCCAGTACTTC
TRBD2	TRBV4-2	TRBJ2-1	-	CASSLKGTSGGAKDYNEQFF	TGTGCCAGCAGCCTGAAAGGGACTAGCGGGGGGGCCAAGGATTACAATGAGCAGTTCTTC
-	TRBV24-1	TRBJ2-2	-	CATRSGGGGSKNTGELFF	TGTGCCACTCGCTCCGGGGGAGGGGGTAGTAAAAACACCGGGGAGCTGTTTTTT
TRBD2	TRBV9	TRBJ2-2	-	CASSVGGSGYTGELFF	TGTGCCAGCAGCGTCGGTGGTAGCGGGTACACCGGGGAGCTGTTTTTT
-	TRBV7-9	TRBJ2-1	-	CASTSRGLIYNEQFF	TGTGCCAGCACCTCGAGGGGACTTATCTACAATGAGCAGTTCTTC
TRBD1	TRBV6-2/TRBV6-3	TRBJ1-5	few	CASSGVSGGNQPQHF	TGTGCCAGCAGTGGGGTCTCAGGGGGGAATCAGCCCCAGCATTTT
TRBD1	TRBV5-1	TRBJ1-3	-	CASSLGQGRTGNTIYF	TGCGCCAGCAGCTTGGGACAGGGAAGAACTGGAAACACCATATATTTT
-	TRBV6-5	TRBJ2-3	-	CASSLGRGTDTQYF	TGTGCCAGCAGTCTGGGCCGCGGCACAGATACGCAGTATTTT
-	TRBV6-1	TRBJ2-1	-	CASSWNQNNEQFF	TGTGCCAGCAGTTGGAACCAAAACAATGAGCAGTTCTTC
-	TRBV19	TRBJ2-3	-	CASRVGGRGSTDTQYF	TGTGCCAGCAGGGTGGGGGGCAGAGGAAGCACAGATACGCAGTATTTT
TRBD1	TRBV6-5	TRBJ1-1	-	CASSPWTGRNTEAFF	TGTGCCAGCAGTCCTTGGACAGGGCGCAACACTGAAGCTTTCTTT
TRBD2	TRBV3-1/TRBV3-2	TRBJ2-2	once	CATERGGPTGELFF	TGTGCCACCGAGCGGGGGGGGCCCACCGGGGAGCTGTTTTTT
TRBD2	TRBV7-6	TRBJ2-2	-	CASTMTSAQPGELFF	TGTGCCAGCACAATGACTAGCGCCCAACCCGGGGAGCTGTTTTTT
TRBD1	TRBV6-5	TRBJ1-4	-	CASRNDRGSGEKLFF	TGTGCCAGCAGGAACGACAGGGGGAGTGGTGAAAAACTGTTTTTT
-	TRBV15	TRBJ1-5	-	CATSRDPGNQPQHF	TGTGCCACCAGCAGGGACCCTGGGAATCAGCCCCAGCATTTT
TRBD2	TRBV6-5	TRBJ2-2	-	CASTLGLAYGGELFF	TGTGCCAGCACCTTAGGACTAGCTTATGGCGGGGAGCTGTTTTTT
-	TRBV5-1	TRBJ2-7	once	CASSLYHRSYEQYF	TGCGCCAGCAGCTTGTATCACCGTTCCTACGAGCAGTACTTC
TRBD1	TRBV7-2	TRBJ1-6	-	CASSPLRGINSPLHF	TGTGCCAGCAGCCCCCTCAGGGGGATAAATTCACCCCTCCACTTT
TRBD1	TRBV19	TRBJ1-2	-	CASSSSSQAGTGGAGYGYTF	TGTGCCAGTAGTAGCTCTTCTCAGGCCGGGACAGGGGGCGCGGGCTATGGCTACACCTTC
-	TRBV19	TRBJ1-5	-	CASSMLPQGLGNQPQHF	TGTGCCAGTAGTATGTTGCCCCAGGGGTTAGGGAATCAGCCCCAGCATTTT
TRBD2	TRBV7-9	TRBJ2-3	-	CASSLIKSGGRTDTQYF	TGTGCCAGCAGCTTAATCAAAAGCGGGGGCCGCACAGATACGCAGTATTTT
-	TRBV9	TRBJ1-6	few	CASSLGLWNSPLHF	TGTGCCAGCTCTCTAGGACTGTGGAATTCACCCCTCCACTTT
-	TRBV7-2	TRBJ1-2	-	CASSLAAFYGYTF	TGTGCCAGCAGCTTAGCGGCATTTTATGGCTACACCTTC
TRBD1	TRBV2	TRBJ2-7	few	CASSGQDRGYEQYF	TGTGCCAGCAGCGGACAGGACCGAGGCTACGAGCAGTACTTC
TRBD2	TRBV7-8	TRBJ2-7	-	CASSSARGGYYEQYF	TGTGCCAGCAGTTCCGCCCGGGGGGGTTACTACGAGCAGTACTTC